The rows below give T cell receptor beta chains drawn from one sample of a study of blood T cell repertoires in COVID-19. TCRdb's table, derived via immunoSEQ multiplex PCR, lists solely in-frame clones and lacks some. The data contain some 170,000 clones, roughly 86% of them singletons. The sample taken for sequencing was peripheral blood. Every receptor here comes from a woman aged 55-70 years who had recovered from COVID-19. The CDR3 runs from the conserved cysteine through the conserved F or W. The D gene is left open where the match is weak. The size field is filled for only some rows; it gives once, few, many or a size class.

V gene: TRBV7-9; clone size: once; D gene: TRBD1; J gene: TRBJ2-1; CDR3 DNA: TGTGCCAGCAGCCCCAGGGGGCTCAATGAGCAGTTCTTC; CDR3 protein: CASSPRGLNEQFF
V gene: TRBV28; clone size: NA; D gene: NA; J gene: TRBJ2-5; CDR3 DNA: TGTGCCAGCAGGGACCCTGCGGGTTATCAAGAGACCCAGTACTTC; CDR3 protein: CASRDPAGYQETQYF
V gene: TRBV7-7; clone size: NA; D gene: NA; J gene: TRBJ2-7; CDR3 DNA: TGTGCTAGCGCCCTCCTTCCCGCGGGGCCGTCCTACGAGCAGTACTTC; CDR3 protein: CASALLPAGPSYEQYF
V gene: TRBV19; clone size: NA; D gene: TRBD1; J gene: TRBJ2-5; CDR3 DNA: TGTGCCAGTAGTATGGGACAGGCAGGAGAGACCCAGTACTTC; CDR3 protein: CASSMGQAGETQYF
V gene: TRBV11-2; clone size: NA; D gene: NA; J gene: TRBJ2-5; CDR3 DNA: TGTGCCAGCACCCCTTCGGAGGTTCAAGAGACCCAGTACTTC; CDR3 protein: CASTPSEVQETQYF
V gene: TRBV18; clone size: once; D gene: NA; J gene: TRBJ2-7; CDR3 DNA: TGTGCCAGCTCACCGTTGACAGGTGTAGAGTACGAGCAGTACTTC; CDR3 protein: CASSPLTGVEYEQYF
V gene: TRBV11-1; clone size: NA; D gene: TRBD2; J gene: TRBJ2-3; CDR3 DNA: TGTGCCAGCAGCTTAGCGCCAGCGGGGAGCACAGATACGCAGTATTTT; CDR3 protein: CASSLAPAGSTDTQYF
V gene: TRBV7-8; clone size: NA; D gene: NA; J gene: TRBJ2-7; CDR3 DNA: TGTGCCAGCAGCTTGGAGGGGGCCAGACCCGGCGAGCAGTACTTC; CDR3 protein: CASSLEGARPGEQYF
V gene: TRBV19; clone size: NA; D gene: NA; J gene: TRBJ1-2; CDR3 DNA: TGTGCCAGTAGTATCAACAGGGCGTATGGCTACACCTTC; CDR3 protein: CASSINRAYGYTF
V gene: TRBV27; clone size: NA; D gene: NA; J gene: TRBJ1-2; CDR3 DNA: TGTGCCAGCAGTTTCGGTCCGCCGGATGGCTACACCTTC; CDR3 protein: CASSFGPPDGYTF
V gene: TRBV28; clone size: once; D gene: TRBD2; J gene: TRBJ2-1; CDR3 DNA: TGTGCCAGCAGTTCCACGCCTAGCGGGGGGCTCAATGAGCAGTTCTTC; CDR3 protein: CASSSTPSGGLNEQFF
V gene: TRBV19; clone size: NA; D gene: NA; J gene: TRBJ1-5; CDR3 DNA: TGTGCCAGTACTATACAGGGTTATCAGCCCCAGCATTTT; CDR3 protein: CASTIQGYQPQHF
V gene: TRBV4-1; clone size: few; D gene: NA; J gene: TRBJ2-1; CDR3 DNA: TGCGCCAGCCGTCTTACGGGGAACCGCACCAATGAGCAGTTCTTC; CDR3 protein: CASRLTGNRTNEQFF
V gene: TRBV6-5; clone size: NA; D gene: NA; J gene: TRBJ2-7; CDR3 DNA: TGTGCCAGCTGCCCCAGCGGCGTCTCCTACGAGCAGTACTTC; CDR3 protein: CASCPSGVSYEQYF
V gene: TRBV5-1; clone size: NA; D gene: TRBD1; J gene: TRBJ2-7; CDR3 DNA: TGCGCCAGCAGCTTGCAGGGGGCGGACGAGCAGTACTTC; CDR3 protein: CASSLQGADEQYF
V gene: TRBV30; clone size: NA; D gene: NA; J gene: TRBJ2-3; CDR3 DNA: TGTGCCTGTAACAAGGCGGGCGGCCCCACAGATACGCAGTATTTT; CDR3 protein: CACNKAGGPTDTQYF
V gene: TRBV6-5; clone size: NA; D gene: NA; J gene: TRBJ1-1; CDR3 DNA: TGTGCCAGCAGAGAGCTACAACAGAAGAACACTGAAGCTTTCTTT; CDR3 protein: CASRELQQKNTEAFF
V gene: TRBV6-4; clone size: NA; D gene: TRBD2; J gene: TRBJ2-3; CDR3 DNA: TGTGCCAGCAGTGACTCTAGCGGGGGGGCCACAGATACGCAGTATTTT; CDR3 protein: CASSDSSGGATDTQYF
V gene: TRBV19; clone size: NA; D gene: TRBD2; J gene: TRBJ2-5; CDR3 DNA: TGTGCCAGTAGTTGGGGGACTAGTTTCGTCCAAGAGACCCAGTACTTC; CDR3 protein: CASSWGTSFVQETQYF
V gene: TRBV28; clone size: NA; D gene: NA; J gene: TRBJ2-5; CDR3 DNA: TGTGCCAGCACCTCTGAGGAGACCCAGTACTTC; CDR3 protein: CASTSEETQYF
V gene: TRBV5-6; clone size: NA; D gene: NA; J gene: TRBJ1-6; CDR3 DNA: TGTGCCAGCAGCCCACGACACGTCTATAATTCACCCCTCCACTTT; CDR3 protein: CASSPRHVYNSPLHF
V gene: TRBV4-1; clone size: NA; D gene: NA; J gene: TRBJ1-2; CDR3 DNA: TGCGCCAGCAGCCAGAGGAGCCTTGGGTTCACCTTC; CDR3 protein: CASSQRSLGFTF
V gene: TRBV4-1; clone size: NA; D gene: NA; J gene: TRBJ1-3; CDR3 DNA: TGCGCCAGCAGCCAAGTAGGGGCGGGAGACGGAAACACCATATATTTT; CDR3 protein: CASSQVGAGDGNTIYF
V gene: TRBV4-2; clone size: once; D gene: NA; J gene: TRBJ2-1; CDR3 DNA: TGTGCCAGCAACGCGGGACAGCCTCATGAGCAGTTCTTC; CDR3 protein: CASNAGQPHEQFF
V gene: TRBV19; clone size: NA; D gene: NA; J gene: TRBJ2-2; CDR3 DNA: TGTGCCAGTAGAGGGGCGATGGACACCGGGGAGCTGTTTTTT; CDR3 protein: CASRGAMDTGELFF
V gene: TRBV3-1/TRBV3-2; clone size: NA; D gene: NA; J gene: TRBJ2-7; CDR3 DNA: TGTGCCAGCAGCCAAGGGGGGGAACGGGGCGAGCAGTACTTC; CDR3 protein: CASSQGGERGEQYF
V gene: TRBV7-6; clone size: NA; D gene: NA; J gene: TRBJ2-7; CDR3 DNA: TGTGCCAGCAGCTTTTATGGGGGGGCTTCCCTCTACGAGCAGTACTTC; CDR3 protein: CASSFYGGASLYEQYF
V gene: TRBV7-9; clone size: NA; D gene: TRBD2; J gene: TRBJ2-3; CDR3 DNA: TGTGCCAGCAGTGGGGGGGGCACAGATACGCAGTATTTT; CDR3 protein: CASSGGGTDTQYF
V gene: TRBV7-3; clone size: NA; D gene: NA; J gene: TRBJ1-2; CDR3 DNA: TGTGCCAGCAGCCCCTATCAGGCCTTAGCTAACTATGGCTACACCTTC; CDR3 protein: CASSPYQALANYGYTF
V gene: TRBV7-2; clone size: NA; D gene: NA; J gene: TRBJ1-3; CDR3 DNA: TGTGCCAGCAGCTCCGCTACCGGAAACACCATATATTTT; CDR3 protein: CASSSATGNTIYF
V gene: TRBV10-2; clone size: NA; D gene: NA; J gene: TRBJ1-2; CDR3 DNA: TGCGCCAGCAGCGTGACAGTTAACTATGGCTACACCTTC; CDR3 protein: CASSVTVNYGYTF
V gene: TRBV7-7; clone size: once; D gene: NA; J gene: TRBJ2-3; CDR3 DNA: TGTGCCAGCAGCTTAGGTGTAGGGGGCACAGATACGCAGTATTTT; CDR3 protein: CASSLGVGGTDTQYF
V gene: TRBV4-2; clone size: NA; D gene: TRBD2; J gene: TRBJ2-1; CDR3 DNA: TGTGCCAGCAGCCAGGGACTAGCGGAGGGACTCAATGAGCAGTTCTTC; CDR3 protein: CASSQGLAEGLNEQFF
V gene: TRBV6-5; clone size: NA; D gene: NA; J gene: TRBJ1-6; CDR3 DNA: TGTGCCGGGGGACAAAGCTCCTATAATTCACCCCTCCACTTT; CDR3 protein: CAGGQSSYNSPLHF
V gene: TRBV25-1; clone size: NA; D gene: NA; J gene: TRBJ1-3; CDR3 DNA: TGTGCCAGCAGTGAAGCCGGGAGCTCTGGAAACACCATATATTTT; CDR3 protein: CASSEAGSSGNTIYF
V gene: TRBV10-3; clone size: NA; D gene: TRBD2; J gene: TRBJ2-3; CDR3 DNA: TGTGCCATCACCTCTAGCGGGGGGGCAGATACGCAGTATTTT; CDR3 protein: CAITSSGGADTQYF
V gene: TRBV5-1; clone size: NA; D gene: NA; J gene: TRBJ2-7; CDR3 DNA: TGCGCCAGCAGCCGGGGGACAGCTGTCTCCTACGAGCAGTACTTC; CDR3 protein: CASSRGTAVSYEQYF
V gene: TRBV7-7; clone size: NA; D gene: NA; J gene: TRBJ2-2; CDR3 DNA: TGTGCCAGCAGCTTAGTGGGGCCAGGGGAGCTGTTTTTT; CDR3 protein: CASSLVGPGELFF
V gene: TRBV2; clone size: NA; D gene: NA; J gene: TRBJ1-5; CDR3 DNA: TGTGCCAGCAAACGGGACACGAATCAGCCCCAGCATTTT; CDR3 protein: CASKRDTNQPQHF
V gene: TRBV3-1/TRBV3-2; clone size: NA; D gene: NA; J gene: TRBJ2-2; CDR3 DNA: TGTGCCAGCAGCCAAGCCGGGAACACCGGGGAGCTGTTTTTT; CDR3 protein: CASSQAGNTGELFF
V gene: TRBV10-2; clone size: NA; D gene: TRBD1; J gene: TRBJ1-2; CDR3 DNA: TGCGCCAGCTCCATGACAGGGGCCTTCTACTATGGCTACACCTTC; CDR3 protein: CASSMTGAFYYGYTF
V gene: TRBV5-1; clone size: NA; D gene: TRBD2; J gene: TRBJ2-5; CDR3 DNA: TGCGCCAGCAGCTTGATGAGCGGGGTGGCGGAGACCCAGTACTTC; CDR3 protein: CASSLMSGVAETQYF
V gene: TRBV10-3; clone size: NA; D gene: TRBD2; J gene: TRBJ2-3; CDR3 DNA: TGTGCCATCACTAAGGGGACTAGCCAAGATACGCAGTATTTT; CDR3 protein: CAITKGTSQDTQYF
V gene: TRBV3-1/TRBV3-2; clone size: few; D gene: NA; J gene: TRBJ2-3; CDR3 DNA: TGTGCCAGCAGCCAAGATTGGGACACCCCGCAGTATTTT; CDR3 protein: CASSQDWDTPQYF
V gene: TRBV7-9; clone size: few; D gene: NA; J gene: TRBJ1-2; CDR3 DNA: TGTGCCAGCAGCTTAGAAGGGACTGTGTATGGCTACACCTTC; CDR3 protein: CASSLEGTVYGYTF